Listed below are T cell receptor beta chains from one sample, sequenced in a study of cytomegalovirus exposure and HLA in healthy donors. Method: immunoSEQ multiplex PCR; TCRdb's copy keeps in-frame clones and lacks some. Of over 70,000 clones listed, roughly 66% are singletons. The sample comprised PBMCs. The receptors shown here come from a man aged 25-45 years in good health and CMV-seronegative. The CDR3 runs from the conserved cysteine through the conserved F or W. D genes are given only for firm matches. Size is stated for part of the rows, as once, few or many counts, or as a class when the clone is expanded.

size: .
J: TRBJ2-7
D: .
V: TRBV7-6
DNA: TGTGCCAGCAGCCCGGACCCGGGACAACTCGAGCAGTACTTC
CDR3: CASSPDPGQLEQYF

size: .
J: TRBJ1-3
D: .
V: TRBV11-2
DNA: TGTGCCAGCAGCTTCCTAGGGCAGGGGTTCGGAAACACCATATATTTT
CDR3: CASSFLGQGFGNTIYF

size: few
J: TRBJ2-1
D: TRBD2
V: TRBV7-9
DNA: TGTGCCAGCAGCTCCCTGGGGGGGACGGGTTACAATGAGCAGTTCTTC
CDR3: CASSSLGGTGYNEQFF

size: .
J: TRBJ1-1
D: .
V: TRBV5-5
DNA: TGTGCCAGCAGCCCTAGAGACGGGTACACTGAAGCTTTCTTT
CDR3: CASSPRDGYTEAFF

size: .
J: TRBJ2-1
D: .
V: TRBV5-1
DNA: TGCGCCAGCAGCTGGGGAGCTGTTTACAATGAGCAGTTCTTC
CDR3: CASSWGAVYNEQFF

size: .
J: TRBJ2-4
D: TRBD2
V: TRBV5-1
DNA: TGCGCCAGCAGCTCCACTAGCGGGGGGAGGAACATTCAGTACTTC
CDR3: CASSSTSGGRNIQYF

size: .
J: TRBJ2-5
D: TRBD2
V: TRBV9
DNA: TGTGCCAGCAGCGTAGCGCTAGCGGGGGCCCAAGAGACCCAGTACTTC
CDR3: CASSVALAGAQETQYF

size: .
J: TRBJ2-7
D: TRBD1
V: TRBV7-3
DNA: TGTGCCAGCTCGGCAGGGGGAGACTACGAGCAGTACTTC
CDR3: CASSAGGDYEQYF

size: .
J: TRBJ2-1
D: TRBD2
V: TRBV27
DNA: TGTGCCAGCAGTTTTAGCGGGAGCTCCTACAATGAGCAGTTCTTC
CDR3: CASSFSGSSYNEQFF

size: .
J: TRBJ2-2
D: TRBD1
V: TRBV6-6
DNA: TGTGCCAGCAGTTACTGGACAGGGCTTATGACCGGGGAGCTGTTTTTT
CDR3: CASSYWTGLMTGELFF

size: .
J: TRBJ1-5
D: TRBD1
V: TRBV5-8
DNA: TGTGCCAGCAGCTTGGTGTCGGGGACAGGGCTTAATCAGCCCCAGCATTTT
CDR3: CASSLVSGTGLNQPQHF

size: .
J: TRBJ2-2
D: TRBD1
V: TRBV5-4
DNA: TGTGCCAGCAGCTTGGGGCCAGGGGGCACCGGGGAGCTGTTTTTT
CDR3: CASSLGPGGTGELFF

size: .
J: TRBJ2-5
D: TRBD1
V: TRBV30
DNA: TGTGCCTGGGGACAGGGGCCCGCGCAAGAGACCCAGTACTTC
CDR3: CAWGQGPAQETQYF

size: .
J: TRBJ2-1
D: TRBD2
V: TRBV5-4
DNA: TGTGCCAGCAGCTCACCCTTAGCGGGAAAGGGGAATGAGCAGTTCTTC
CDR3: CASSSPLAGKGNEQFF

size: .
J: TRBJ2-7
D: .
V: TRBV6-1
DNA: TGTGCCAGCAGGGGACAAAACGACGAGCAGTACTTC
CDR3: CASRGQNDEQYF

size: .
J: TRBJ2-1
D: TRBD2
V: TRBV7-3
DNA: TGTGCCAGCAGCATACTAGCGGGAGTCCTGTTCTTC
CDR3: CASSILAGVLFF

size: .
J: TRBJ1-1
D: TRBD1
V: TRBV7-6
DNA: TGTGCCAGCAGCTCGACAGGGGCGGGTGAAGCTTTCTTT
CDR3: CASSSTGAGEAFF

size: .
J: TRBJ2-7
D: TRBD1
V: TRBV6-5
DNA: TGTGCCAGCAGTTCACTGACAGGGTCCTACGAGCAGTACTTC
CDR3: CASSSLTGSYEQYF

size: .
J: TRBJ2-2
D: .
V: TRBV6-5
DNA: TGTGCCAGCAGCAACTACAGGGAAGAGGAGCTGTTTTTT
CDR3: CASSNYREEELFF

size: .
J: TRBJ2-7
D: .
V: TRBV19
DNA: TGTGCCAGTAGTATGATTTCCGGTTTGGGGGCTAGCGAGCAGTACTTC
CDR3: CASSMISGLGASEQYF

size: .
J: TRBJ2-3
D: .
V: TRBV19
DNA: TGTGCCAGTAGTATGGCAGGCGATACGCAGTATTTT
CDR3: CASSMAGDTQYF

size: .
J: TRBJ1-2
D: .
V: TRBV6-6
DNA: TGTGCCAGCAGTTACTCGGGGGGAGAGGGATTATATGGCTACACCTTC
CDR3: CASSYSGGEGLYGYTF

size: .
J: TRBJ1-2
D: .
V: TRBV7-9
DNA: TGTGCCAGCAGCTTAGCGGGCGCCCTTGGCTACACCTTC
CDR3: CASSLAGALGYTF

size: .
J: TRBJ2-7
D: TRBD1
V: TRBV28
DNA: TGTGCCAGCAGCCCCTTGCAGGGGGACCCCTACGAGCAGTACTTC
CDR3: CASSPLQGDPYEQYF

size: .
J: TRBJ1-1
D: .
V: TRBV9
DNA: TGTGCCAGCAGCCCCATACTACAGGGCCGAGAAGCTTTCTTT
CDR3: CASSPILQGREAFF

size: .
J: TRBJ1-6
D: .
V: TRBV6-1
DNA: TGTGCCAGCAGCGAAACCAGTCTACTGCGGTCACCCCTCCACTTT
CDR3: CASSETSLLRSPLHF

size: .
J: TRBJ1-2
D: .
V: TRBV6-5
DNA: TGTGCCAGCAGGCTCAGGGGAAACTATGGCTACACCTTC
CDR3: CASRLRGNYGYTF

size: .
J: TRBJ2-1
D: TRBD2
V: TRBV6-4
DNA: TGTGCCAGCAGTGACGGACTAGATCCCAATGAGCAGTTCTTC
CDR3: CASSDGLDPNEQFF

size: .
J: TRBJ2-1
D: TRBD2
V: TRBV9
DNA: TGTGCCAGCAGCACCCAAGCGGGGGGGCCCTACAATGAGCAGTTCTTC
CDR3: CASSTQAGGPYNEQFF

size: few
J: TRBJ2-1
D: .
V: TRBV7-9
DNA: TGTGCCAGCAGCCCACGAGGACAGTCAGGCAATGAGCAGTTCTTC
CDR3: CASSPRGQSGNEQFF

size: .
J: TRBJ1-2
D: TRBD1
V: TRBV11-2
DNA: TGTGCCAGCAGCGAGGACAGGGGGCGTTGGGATGGCTACACCTTC
CDR3: CASSEDRGRWDGYTF

size: .
J: TRBJ2-7
D: TRBD1
V: TRBV5-1
DNA: TGCGCCAGCAGCTTGGCCGGGACAGGAGCCTACTACGAGCAGTACTTC
CDR3: CASSLAGTGAYYEQYF

size: .
J: TRBJ1-1
D: TRBD1
V: TRBV5-1
DNA: TGCGCCAGCAGCTTAGATACAGGGGGGTACACTGAAGCTTTCTTT
CDR3: CASSLDTGGYTEAFF

size: .
J: TRBJ2-1
D: TRBD2
V: TRBV7-6
DNA: TGTGCCAGCAGCTCTCTAGCGGAACCCTACAATGAGCAGTTCTTC
CDR3: CASSSLAEPYNEQFF

size: .
J: TRBJ1-2
D: .
V: TRBV6-5
DNA: TGTGCCAGCAGAGCCCGGGCAGGGAGGGATGGCTACACCTTC
CDR3: CASRARAGRDGYTF

size: .
J: TRBJ1-2
D: .
V: TRBV5-4
DNA: TGTGCCAGCAGCTTCCAGGGGACTAATGGCTACACCTTC
CDR3: CASSFQGTNGYTF

size: once
J: TRBJ1-3
D: .
V: TRBV6-6
DNA: TGTGCCAGCAGTTATATCGGAAACACCATATATTTT
CDR3: CASSYIGNTIYF

size: .
J: TRBJ2-3
D: TRBD2
V: TRBV7-9
DNA: TGTGCCAGCACCCCGGGGCTAGCGGGGTCAGATACGCAGTATTTT
CDR3: CASTPGLAGSDTQYF

size: .
J: TRBJ2-1
D: .
V: TRBV19
DNA: TGTGCCAGCGAGGGGGAACAGTCCTACAATGAGCAGTTCTTC
CDR3: CASEGEQSYNEQFF

size: few
J: TRBJ2-3
D: TRBD1
V: TRBV7-2
DNA: TGTGCCAGCAGCTTAGTGTGGACAGGGGGAGATACGCAGTATTTT
CDR3: CASSLVWTGGDTQYF

size: .
J: TRBJ1-2
D: TRBD1
V: TRBV6-5
DNA: TGTGCCAGCAGGGCCGGGACAGGGGGCTACTATGGCTACACCTTC
CDR3: CASRAGTGGYYGYTF